The 3 T cell receptor beta chains below were found in one sample sequenced in a study of OX40 agonist ivuxolimab in advanced cancers. Sequencing used immunoSEQ multiplex PCR; TCRdb keeps in-frame clones, though not all of them. The profile shows fewer than 60,000 clones, 75% to 90% of them singletons. The sequencing used CD4+ or CD8+ T cells sorted from blood, collected in a trial of the OX40 agonist ivuxolimab. The receptor source for this set is an adult with an advanced solid tumor such as melanoma, head and neck, liver or kidney cancer.

The CDR3 region has the DNA TGTGCCAGCGTACTATCCCTAGCGGGGCGTTACAATGAGCAGTTCTTC. Its translation: CASVLSLAGRYNEQFF. The rearrangement joins TRBV2 to TRBJ2-1; 9 nucleotides agree with TRBD2. Germline assignment: CDR1 SNHLY and CDR2 FYNNEI. This CDR3 has 16 residues. Losses at the gene ends were 8 bases for V and 4 bases for J; bases not matched to a gene: 12.

The chain couples TRBV5-6 to TRBJ2-7; D uncertain. The V end was cut by 0 bases, the J end by 2 bases, with 9 bases between. CDR3 length: 14 amino acids. CDR1 and CDR2 from the germline V gene are SGHDT and YYEEEE. The chain's CDR3 is CASSLGPATYEQYF. CDR3 DNA: TGTGCCAGCAGCTTGGGCCCTGCCACCTACGAGCAGTACTTC.

This clone was recorded once. The chain couples TRBV7-2 to TRBJ2-6, with a possible D match to TRBD1 (5 bases). Germline CDR1 SGHTA, CDR2 FQGNSA. This CDR3 has 15 amino acids. Trimming removed 5 bases from V and 8 bases from J, with 16 bases in between. This CDR3 is CASSLTGHSPNVLTF. The CDR3 coding sequence is TGTGCCAGCAGCCTCACAGGTCACTCTCCCAACGTCCTGACTTTC.